The T cell receptor beta chain under discussion was sequenced for a study of CD8+CD57+ T cells in acquired aplastic anemia (dated by TCRdb to 2016 to 2019). Study-level background: DNA extracted from sorted CD4+ and CD8+ cells had a mean of about 3 ug, with a range of roughly 0.2 to 30 ug. Mean read counts for healthy donor samples were approximately 10 million for CD4+ cells and roughly 12 million for CD8+ cells.

For this clonotype: Its recognized antigen is unknown. Base-call qualities are not available, and no considerably larger clone is one nucleotide away.

The study deep-sequenced TCR repertoires of sorted CD4+ and CD8+ blood T cells from severe aplastic anemia patients and healthy subjects. Ficoll-Paque density gradient centrifugation was used to isolate peripheral blood mononuclear cells. Before DNA was extracted, CD4+ and CD8+ T cells were sorted using either FACS or magnetic beads. Study-level results and caveats: Between patients and healthy controls, no significant difference in CD8+ Simpson's diversity was found (P=0.060). Roughly 30 CD8+ CDR3 sequences were found to be shared between patients and controls, but these sequences appeared to be highly expressed in patients and within the immunodominant clones of the patients.

CDR1 and CDR2 were assigned from the germline V gene (reference sequence) as LNHNV and YYDKDF. The CDR3, from cysteine to phenylalanine, totals 15 residues. Only the CDR3 region is kept as DNA, spanning 45 bases read in frame from base 1. V and J lose 3 bases and 5 bases, and a span of 17 bases separates them. Profiling of TCR beta VDJ combinations and CDR3 sequences used genomic DNA as the template. An Illumina HiSeq 2000 was the platform used for TCR repertoire sequencing. In the original analysis: TRBV/TRBJ rearrangement plots, CDR3 size and DJ length profiles, and Simpson's diversity index were used to evaluate the repertoires. Whichever DNA sequence was most abundant in the deep sequencing data was defined as the immunodominant clone. CDR3 amino acid sequences were screened for sharing across subjects and were compared with published repertoires and the VDJdb database. TCRdb redid the processing of the public reads, applying fastp at Q25 and MiXCR, and retained in-frame beta chains. Rows matching on CDR3 protein sequence are summarized as one entry with the most common DNA and genes. TCRdb, not the original authors, processed these V and J calls. A total of 180,000 or so distinct CDR3 sequences appear in this sample, 40% to 50% of them only once. 2.9% of the sample rests with the top ten.

This TCR was sampled from a human donor in good health. The chain is made from TRBV15 and TRBJ2-7; no confident D gene assignment can be made. The sample taken for sequencing was sorted CD4+, CD8+, or CD8+CD57+ T cells (not recorded which) from PBMCs. The DNA sequence follows: TGTGCCACCAGCAGGGATACTTCTATTGGGGACGAGCAGTACTTC. This gives the protein CATSRDTSIGDEQYF. Supplemented by the reference TRBV15 and TRBJ2-7 proteins around the CDR3, the complete variable domain is DAMVIQNPRYQVTQFGKPVTLSCSQTLNHNVMYWYQQKSSQAPKLLFHYYDKDFNNEADTPDNFQSRRPNTSFCFLDIRSPGLGDTAMYLCATSRDTSIGDEQYFGPGTRLTVT.